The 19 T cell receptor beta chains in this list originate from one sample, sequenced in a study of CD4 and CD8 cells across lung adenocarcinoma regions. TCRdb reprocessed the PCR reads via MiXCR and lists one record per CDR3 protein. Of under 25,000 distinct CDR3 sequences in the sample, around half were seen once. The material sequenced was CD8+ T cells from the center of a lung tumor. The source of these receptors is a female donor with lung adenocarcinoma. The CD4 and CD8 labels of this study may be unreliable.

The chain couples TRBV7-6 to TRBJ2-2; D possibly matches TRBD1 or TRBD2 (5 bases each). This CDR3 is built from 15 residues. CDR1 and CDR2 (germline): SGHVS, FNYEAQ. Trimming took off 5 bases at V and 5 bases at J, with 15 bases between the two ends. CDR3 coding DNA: TGTGCCAGCAGCCCGGGACCGCTGGGGACCGGGGAGCTGTTTTTT. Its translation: CASSPGPLGTGELFF.

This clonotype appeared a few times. The CDR3 bases are TGTGCCAGCAGTCGGGGACAGGGAATGTTGTACAATGAGCAGTTCTTC. Amino acid sequence: CASSRGQGMLYNEQFF. The chain combines TRBV6-1 with TRBJ2-1; 9 bases map to TRBD1. Trimming took 5 bases from V and 4 from J; bases not matched to a gene: 9. This CDR3 contains 16 residues. Germline V gene lookup returns CDR1 MNHNS and CDR2 SASEGT.

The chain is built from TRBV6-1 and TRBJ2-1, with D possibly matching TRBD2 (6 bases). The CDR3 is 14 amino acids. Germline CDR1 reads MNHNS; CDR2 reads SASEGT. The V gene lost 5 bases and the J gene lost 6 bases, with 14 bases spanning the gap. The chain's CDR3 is CASSRDLTGNEQFF. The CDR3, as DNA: TGTGCCAGCAGTCGGGACTTAACGGGCAATGAGCAGTTCTTC.

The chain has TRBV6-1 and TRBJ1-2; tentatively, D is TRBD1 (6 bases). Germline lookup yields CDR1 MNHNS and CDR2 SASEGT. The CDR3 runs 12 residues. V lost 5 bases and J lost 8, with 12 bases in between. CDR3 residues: CASSTGRRGYTF. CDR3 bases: TGTGCCAGCAGTACAGGGAGGAGAGGCTACACCTTC.

The CDR3 nucleotides are TGTGCCAGCAGCTACGACAGCTACAATGAGCAGTTCTTC. Residues: CASSYDSYNEQFF. The V and J genes are TRBV7-2 and TRBJ2-1; D is perhaps TRBD1 (5 bases). The ends were cut back, 4 bases at V and 3 bases at J, with 7 bases in the middle. This CDR3 contains 13 residues. The V gene's germline CDR1 is SGHTA and CDR2 FQGNSA.

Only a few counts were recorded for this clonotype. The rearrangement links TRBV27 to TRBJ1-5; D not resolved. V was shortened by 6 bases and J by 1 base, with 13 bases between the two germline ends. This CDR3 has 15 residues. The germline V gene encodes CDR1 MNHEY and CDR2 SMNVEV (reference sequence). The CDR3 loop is CASRTRGGSNQPQHF. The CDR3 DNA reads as TGTGCCAGCAGAACCCGCGGAGGAAGCAATCAGCCCCAGCATTTT.

The CDR3 region is CAGGQGGRVKETQYF. The DNA of the CDR3 is TGTGCCGGGGGGCAGGGGGGCCGAGTCAAAGAGACGCAGTACTTC. J is TRBJ2-1 and V is TRBV27; TRBD1 might be the D (7 bases). The better agreement between TRBJ2-7 and the DNA end casts doubt on the J call. CDR1 and CDR2 from the germline V gene are MNHEY and SMNVEV (reference sequence). The CDR3 contains 15 residues.

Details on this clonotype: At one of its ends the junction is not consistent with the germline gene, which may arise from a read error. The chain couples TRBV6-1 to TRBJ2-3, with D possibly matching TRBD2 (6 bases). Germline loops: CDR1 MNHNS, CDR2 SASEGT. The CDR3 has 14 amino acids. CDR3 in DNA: TGTGCCAGCAGGGCACTAGCTAGCCCAGATACGCAGTACTTT. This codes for CASRALASPDTQYF.

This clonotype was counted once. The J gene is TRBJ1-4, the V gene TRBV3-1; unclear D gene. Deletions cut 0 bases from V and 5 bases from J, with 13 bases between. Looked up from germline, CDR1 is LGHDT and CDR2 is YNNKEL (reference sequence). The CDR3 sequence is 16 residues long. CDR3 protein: CASSQEGKGGNEKLFF. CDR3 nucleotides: TGTGCCAGCAGCCAAGAGGGTAAGGGAGGGAATGAAAAACTGTTTTTT.

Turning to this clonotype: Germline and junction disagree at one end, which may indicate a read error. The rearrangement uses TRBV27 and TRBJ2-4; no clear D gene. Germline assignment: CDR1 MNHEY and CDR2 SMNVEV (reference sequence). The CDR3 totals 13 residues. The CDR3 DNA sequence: TGTGCCAGCAGAGGCTGTGAACAAAACATCCAGTACTTC. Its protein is CASRGCEQNIQYF.

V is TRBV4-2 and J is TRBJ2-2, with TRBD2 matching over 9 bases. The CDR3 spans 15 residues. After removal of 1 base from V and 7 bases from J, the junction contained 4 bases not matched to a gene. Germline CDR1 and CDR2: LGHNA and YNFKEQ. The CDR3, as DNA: TGTGCCAGCAGCCAAGGCGGGGGGGCGGGCGGGGAGCTGTTTTTT. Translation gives CASSQGGGAGGELFF.

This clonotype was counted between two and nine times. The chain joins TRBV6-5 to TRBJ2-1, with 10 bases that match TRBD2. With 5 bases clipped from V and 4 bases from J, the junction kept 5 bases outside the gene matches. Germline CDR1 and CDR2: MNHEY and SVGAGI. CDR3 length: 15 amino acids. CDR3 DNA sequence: TGTGCCAGCAGTATACTAGCGGGGACTTACAATGAGCAGTTCTTC. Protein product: CASSILAGTYNEQFF.

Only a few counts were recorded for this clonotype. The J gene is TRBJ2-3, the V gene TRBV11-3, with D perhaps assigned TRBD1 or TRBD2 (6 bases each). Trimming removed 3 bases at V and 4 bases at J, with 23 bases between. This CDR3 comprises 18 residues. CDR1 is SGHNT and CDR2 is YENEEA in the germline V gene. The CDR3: CASSFDLGGGGVADTQYF. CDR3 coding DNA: TGTGCCAGCAGCTTCGACCTGGGGGGCGGCGGCGTCGCAGATACGCAGTATTTT.

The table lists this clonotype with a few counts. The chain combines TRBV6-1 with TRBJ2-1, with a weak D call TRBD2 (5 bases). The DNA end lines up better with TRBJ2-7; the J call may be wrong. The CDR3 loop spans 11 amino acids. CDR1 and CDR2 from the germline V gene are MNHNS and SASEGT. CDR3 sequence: CASSSLVGQYF. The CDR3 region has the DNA TGTGCCAGCAGCTCACTAGTCGGGCAGTACTTC.

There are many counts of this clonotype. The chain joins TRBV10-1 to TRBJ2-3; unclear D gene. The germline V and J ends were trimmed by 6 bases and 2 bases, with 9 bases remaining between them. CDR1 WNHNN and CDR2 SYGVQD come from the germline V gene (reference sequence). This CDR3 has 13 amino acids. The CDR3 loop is CASRLDDTDTQYF. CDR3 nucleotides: TGCGCCAGCAGACTCGATGACACAGATACGCAGTATTTT.

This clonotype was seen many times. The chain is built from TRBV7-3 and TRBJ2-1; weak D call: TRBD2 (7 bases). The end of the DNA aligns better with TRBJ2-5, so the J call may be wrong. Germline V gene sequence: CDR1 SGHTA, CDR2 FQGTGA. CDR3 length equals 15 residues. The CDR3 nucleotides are TGTGCCAGCAGCCAAGGGGGAGGGGCGACCTGGGCCCAGTACTTC. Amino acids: CASSQGGGATWAQYF.

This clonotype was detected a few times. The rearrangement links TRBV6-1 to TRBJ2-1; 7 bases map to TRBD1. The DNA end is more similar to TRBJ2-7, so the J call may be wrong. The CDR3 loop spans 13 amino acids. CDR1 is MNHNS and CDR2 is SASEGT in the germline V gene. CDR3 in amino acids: CASIPGQSYEQYF. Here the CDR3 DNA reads TGTGCCAGTATTCCGGGACAGTCCTACGAGCAGTACTTC.

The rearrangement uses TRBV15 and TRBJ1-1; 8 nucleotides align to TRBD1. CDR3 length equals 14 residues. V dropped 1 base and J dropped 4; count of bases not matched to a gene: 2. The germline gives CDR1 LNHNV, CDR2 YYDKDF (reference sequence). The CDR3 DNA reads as TGTGCCACCAGCAGAGGGACAGGGTTCACTGAAGCTTTCTTT. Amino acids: CATSRGTGFTEAFF.

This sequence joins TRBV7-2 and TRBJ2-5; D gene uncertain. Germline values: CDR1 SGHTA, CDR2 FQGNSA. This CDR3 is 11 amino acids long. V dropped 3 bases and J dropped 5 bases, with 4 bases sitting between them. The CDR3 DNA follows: TGTGCCAGCAGCTTCTCGGAGACCCAGTACTTC. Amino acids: CASSFSETQYF.